This T cell receptor beta chain came from a study of CD8 T cells in Susac syndrome. Study-wide findings and caveats: The study's TCR sequencing and HLA analysis covered a relatively small number of individuals, and the study acknowledged this.

Each multiple sclerosis control was a treatment-naive patient with relapsing-remitting disease that was either stable or active. FACS was used to enrich TEMRA cells, whereas the CD8+ and CD4+ T cells were obtained by negative isolation. The ends lost 4 bases at V and 1 base at J; junction bases unmatched: 6. The CDR3 is 15 residues long. Per germline, CDR1 SGDLS and CDR2 YYNGEE. An amount of RNA that ranged from about 0.45 to 1 ug was reverse transcribed with random hexamers. Amplification of TCR beta CDR3 across 54 Vbeta and 13 Jbeta was performed with immunoSEQ multiplex PCR. From the immunoSEQ multiplex PCR reads, TCRdb called clonotypes with MiXCR, one entry per CDR3 protein. This sample has roughly 120,000 distinct CDR3 sequences, with 85% to 95% found just once. For this clonotype: Antigen specificity is unknown.

The TCR originated in a human donor with multiple sclerosis. Sequenced input: CD8+ T cells from PBMCs. This chain joins TRBV9 and TRBJ1-2, with TRBD1 matching over 8 bases. CDR3 region: CASSHGQGNNYGYTF. CDR3 nucleotide sequence: TGTGCCAGCAGCCACGGACAGGGTAATAACTATGGCTACACCTTC.